The T cell receptor (beta chain) under discussion was sequenced for a study of blood T cell repertoires in COVID-19 (dated by TCRdb to about 2020). Study-wide context: Samples from collaborators originated in the United States, Italy and Spain and spanned both the acute and convalescent phases of COVID-19. The material from the prospective study consisted of cDNA or gDNA derived from T cells, B-cell-depleted T cells, or PBMCs. The dataset comprised deeply sampled blood TCRbeta repertoires from subjects exposed to, actively infected with, or recovered from COVID-19. The repertoires were released in a freely available public database meant as a resource for research on the immune response to SARS-CoV-2. Samples were obtained from the ongoing ImmuneRACE study (first 160 participants) and from over 1,000 subjects provided by 6 global collaborators. The sample metadata nearly always contained a de-identified subject ID, COVID-19 status, age in years and sex. Where available, HLA class I and class II types were obtained from metadata supplied by the sample provider rather than from assay-based typing.

About this clone itself: Its antigen remains unidentified. Per-base qualities were not stored, and no clone one base away is much larger.

Reading the germline V gene gives CDR1 SGHRS and CDR2 YFSETQ. The CDR3 numbers 13 residues from cysteine through phenylalanine. Only CDR3 DNA is held: 39 bases, read in frame from base 1. Germline trimming amounts to 3 bases on V and 5 bases on J, with 2 as the count of junction bases outside the gene matches. TCRbeta CDR3 regions were amplified from genomic DNA using the immunoSEQ Assay, a bias-controlled multiplex PCR. The authors processed their data as follows. Within the assay, amplification of reference gene primers was used to estimate how many nucleated cells each sample contained. Sequence reads were collapsed and filtered to measure the absolute abundance of every unique TCRbeta CDR3 rearrangement. Productive Simpson clonality was computed per sample as the square root of Simpson's diversity index over productive rearrangements. Not all clones reach the TCRdb copy of this immuneACCESS table, which keeps in-frame sequences only. Checked studies attribute under half of the gap to unresolved V genes and leave the rest unexplained. Clone size and the V and J calls come from that table; the DNA yielded D and trimming. The sample has around 100,000 clones on record, around 84% of them singletons. About 1.8% of the sample is in the top ten clones.

On the study overall, not on this receptor specifically: Clinical and demographic metadata were provided uncurated, with the amount varying by source and participant.

Collaborating institutions collected whole blood in K2EDTA tubes following their own protocols. Collaborator samples were shipped for TCRbeta analysis as frozen whole blood, isolated PBMCs, or DNA extracted from either sample type. The sequence links TRBV5-1 to TRBJ1-1; TRBD1 lines up with 9 middle nucleotides. The specimen was peripheral blood. The sequence came from a woman in her 70s with active or convalescent COVID-19. This receptor has the CDR3 CASSWTGETEAFF. The sequenced DNA: TGCGCCAGCAGCTGGACAGGGGAAACTGAAGCTTTCTTT.